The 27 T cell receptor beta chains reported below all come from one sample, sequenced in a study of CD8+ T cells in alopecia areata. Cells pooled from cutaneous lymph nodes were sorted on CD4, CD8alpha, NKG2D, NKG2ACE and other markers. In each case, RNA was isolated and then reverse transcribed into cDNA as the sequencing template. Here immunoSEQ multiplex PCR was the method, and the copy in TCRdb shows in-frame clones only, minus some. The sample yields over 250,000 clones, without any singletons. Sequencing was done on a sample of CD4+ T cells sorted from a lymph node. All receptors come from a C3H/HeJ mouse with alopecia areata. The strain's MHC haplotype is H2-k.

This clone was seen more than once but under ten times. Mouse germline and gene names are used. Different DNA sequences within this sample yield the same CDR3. The DNA read from the CDR3 is TGTGCCAGCAGTGAGGGGACAGGGAACTATGCT. This encodes CASSEGTGNYA. The full CDR3 reads CASSEGTGNYAEQFF. The chain combines TRBV13-1 with TRBJ2-1; 9 nucleotides agree with TRBD1. The read falls 4 residues short of the CDR3 end, and the missing part is taken from the germline J gene. The V gene's germline CDR1 is NSHNY and CDR2 SYGAGN. This CDR3 is 15 amino acids long. Trimming removed 2 bases from V and 1 base from J; junction bases left unmatched: 1.

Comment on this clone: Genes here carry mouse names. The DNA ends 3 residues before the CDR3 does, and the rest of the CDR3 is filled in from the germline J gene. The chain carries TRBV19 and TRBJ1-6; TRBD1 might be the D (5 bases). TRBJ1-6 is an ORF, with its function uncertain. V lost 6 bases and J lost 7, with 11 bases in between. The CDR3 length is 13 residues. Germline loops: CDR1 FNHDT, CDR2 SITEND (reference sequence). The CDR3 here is CASTDTWNSPLYF. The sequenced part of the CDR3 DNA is TGTGCCAGCACGGACACGTGGAATTCGCCC.

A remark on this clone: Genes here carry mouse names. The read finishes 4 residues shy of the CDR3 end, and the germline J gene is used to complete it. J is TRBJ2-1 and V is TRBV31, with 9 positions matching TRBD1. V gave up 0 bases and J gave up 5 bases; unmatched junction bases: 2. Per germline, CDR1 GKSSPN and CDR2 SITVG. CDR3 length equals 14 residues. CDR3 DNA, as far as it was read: TGTGCCTGGAGTCTAGGGACAGGGCATGCT. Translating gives CAWSLGTGHA. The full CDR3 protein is CAWSLGTGHAEQFF.

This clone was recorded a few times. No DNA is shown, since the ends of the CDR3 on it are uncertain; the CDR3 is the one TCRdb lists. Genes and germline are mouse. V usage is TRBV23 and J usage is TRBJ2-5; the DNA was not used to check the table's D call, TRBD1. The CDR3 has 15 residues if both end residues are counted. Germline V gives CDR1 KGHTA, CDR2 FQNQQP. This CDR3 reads CAPAASGTGEDTQYF.

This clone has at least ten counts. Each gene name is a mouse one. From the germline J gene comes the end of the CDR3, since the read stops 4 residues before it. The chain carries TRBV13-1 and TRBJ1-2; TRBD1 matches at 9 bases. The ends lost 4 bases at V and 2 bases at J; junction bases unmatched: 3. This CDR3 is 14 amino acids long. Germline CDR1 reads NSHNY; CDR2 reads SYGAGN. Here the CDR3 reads CASSTGTGNSDYTF. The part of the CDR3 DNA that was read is TGTGCCAGCAGTACCGGGACAGGGAACTCC.

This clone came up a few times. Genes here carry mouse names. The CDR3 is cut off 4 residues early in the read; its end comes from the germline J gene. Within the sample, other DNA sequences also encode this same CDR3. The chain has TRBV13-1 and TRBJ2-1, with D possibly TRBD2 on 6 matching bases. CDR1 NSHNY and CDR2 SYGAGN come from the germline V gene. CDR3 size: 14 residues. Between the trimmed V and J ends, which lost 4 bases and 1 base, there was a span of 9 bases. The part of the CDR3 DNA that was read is TGTGCCAGCAGTAGTGGGGGAAACTATGCT. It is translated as CASSSGGNYA. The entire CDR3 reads CASSSGGNYAEQFF.

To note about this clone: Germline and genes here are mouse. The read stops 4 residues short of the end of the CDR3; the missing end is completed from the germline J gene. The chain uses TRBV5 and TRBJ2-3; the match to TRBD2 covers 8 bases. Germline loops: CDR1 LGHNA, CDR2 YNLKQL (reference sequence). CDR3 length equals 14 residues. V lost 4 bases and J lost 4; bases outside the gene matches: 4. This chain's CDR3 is CASSPGLGSETLYF. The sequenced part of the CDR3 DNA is TGTGCCAGCAGCCCCGGACTGGGCTCAGAA.

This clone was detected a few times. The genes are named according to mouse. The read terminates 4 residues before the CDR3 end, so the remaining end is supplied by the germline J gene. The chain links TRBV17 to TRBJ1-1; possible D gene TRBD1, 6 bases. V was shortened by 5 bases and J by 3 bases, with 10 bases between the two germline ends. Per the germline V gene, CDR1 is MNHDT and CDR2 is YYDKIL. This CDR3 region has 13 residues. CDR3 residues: CASSLRGDTEVFF. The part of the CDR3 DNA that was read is TGTGCTAGCAGTCTCAGGGGAGACACA.

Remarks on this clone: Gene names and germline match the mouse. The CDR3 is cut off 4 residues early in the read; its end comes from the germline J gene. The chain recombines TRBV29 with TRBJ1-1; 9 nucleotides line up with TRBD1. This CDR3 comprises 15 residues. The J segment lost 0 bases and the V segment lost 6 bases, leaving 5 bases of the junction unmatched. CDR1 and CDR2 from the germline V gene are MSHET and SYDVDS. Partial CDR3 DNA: TGTGCTAGCAGACAAACAGGGGGCGCAAACACA. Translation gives CASRQTGGANT. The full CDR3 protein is CASRQTGGANTEVFF.

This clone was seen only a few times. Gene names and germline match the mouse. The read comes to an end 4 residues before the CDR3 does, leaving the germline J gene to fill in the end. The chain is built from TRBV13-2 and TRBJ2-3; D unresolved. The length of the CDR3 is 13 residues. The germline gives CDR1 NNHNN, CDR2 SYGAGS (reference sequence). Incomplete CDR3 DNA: TGTGCCAGCGGTGATGCTGACAAAGAA. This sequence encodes CASGDADKE. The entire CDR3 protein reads CASGDADKETLYF.

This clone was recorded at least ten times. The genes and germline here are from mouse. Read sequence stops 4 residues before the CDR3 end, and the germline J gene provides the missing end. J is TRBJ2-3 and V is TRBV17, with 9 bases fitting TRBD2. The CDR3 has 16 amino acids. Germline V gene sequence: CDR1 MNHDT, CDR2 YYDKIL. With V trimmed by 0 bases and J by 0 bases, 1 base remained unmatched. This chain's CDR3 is CASSRDTGGSAETLYF. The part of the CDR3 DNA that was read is TGTGCTAGCAGTAGAGATACTGGGGGGAGTGCAGAA.

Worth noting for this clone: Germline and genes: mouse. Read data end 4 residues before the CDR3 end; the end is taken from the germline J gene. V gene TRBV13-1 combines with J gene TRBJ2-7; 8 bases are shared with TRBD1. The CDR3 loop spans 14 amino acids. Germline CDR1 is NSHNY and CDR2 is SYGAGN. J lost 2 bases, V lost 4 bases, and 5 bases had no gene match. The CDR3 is CASSLSTGAYEQYF. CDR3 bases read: TGTGCCAGCAGTCTATCGACAGGGGCCTAT.

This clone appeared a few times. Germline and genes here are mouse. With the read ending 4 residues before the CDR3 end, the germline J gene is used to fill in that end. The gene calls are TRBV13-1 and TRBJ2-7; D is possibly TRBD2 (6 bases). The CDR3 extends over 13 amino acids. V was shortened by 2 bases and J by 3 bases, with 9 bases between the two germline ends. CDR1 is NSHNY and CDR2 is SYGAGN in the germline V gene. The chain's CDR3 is CASSEGLLYEQYF. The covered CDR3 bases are TGTGCCAGCAGTGAGGGACTCCTCTAT.

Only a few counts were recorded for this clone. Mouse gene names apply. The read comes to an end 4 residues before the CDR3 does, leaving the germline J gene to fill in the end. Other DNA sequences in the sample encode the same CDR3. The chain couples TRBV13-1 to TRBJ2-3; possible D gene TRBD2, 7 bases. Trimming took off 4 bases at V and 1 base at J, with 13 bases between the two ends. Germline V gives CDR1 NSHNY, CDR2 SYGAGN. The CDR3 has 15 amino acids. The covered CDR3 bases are TGTGCCAGCAGTCCGGGGGGCGCGGGTGCAGAA. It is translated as CASSPGGAGAE. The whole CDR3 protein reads CASSPGGAGAETLYF.

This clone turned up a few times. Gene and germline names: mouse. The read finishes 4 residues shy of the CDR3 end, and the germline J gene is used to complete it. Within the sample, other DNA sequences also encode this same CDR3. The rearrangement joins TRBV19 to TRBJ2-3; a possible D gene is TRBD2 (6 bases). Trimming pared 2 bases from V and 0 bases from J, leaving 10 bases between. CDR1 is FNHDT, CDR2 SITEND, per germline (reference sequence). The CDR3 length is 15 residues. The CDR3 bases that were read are TGTGCCAGCAGTATCGGCGGGACTAGTGCAGAA. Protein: CASSIGGTSAE. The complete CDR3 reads CASSIGGTSAETLYF.

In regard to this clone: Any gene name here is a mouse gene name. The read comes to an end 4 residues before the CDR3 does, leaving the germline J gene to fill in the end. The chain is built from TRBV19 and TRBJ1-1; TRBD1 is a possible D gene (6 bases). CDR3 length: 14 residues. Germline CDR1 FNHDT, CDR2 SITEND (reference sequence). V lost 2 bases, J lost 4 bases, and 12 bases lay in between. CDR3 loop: CASSIQGRSTEVFF. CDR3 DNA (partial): TGTGCCAGCAGTATTCAGGGGCGAAGCACA.

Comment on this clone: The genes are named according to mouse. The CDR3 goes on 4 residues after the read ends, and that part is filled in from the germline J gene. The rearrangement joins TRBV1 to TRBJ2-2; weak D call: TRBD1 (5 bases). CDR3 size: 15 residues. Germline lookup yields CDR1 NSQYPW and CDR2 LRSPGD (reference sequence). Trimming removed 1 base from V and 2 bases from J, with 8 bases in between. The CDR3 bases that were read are TGCACCTGCAGTGCAGTTCCAGGGAACACCGGG. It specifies CTCSAVPGNTG. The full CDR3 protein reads CTCSAVPGNTGQLYF. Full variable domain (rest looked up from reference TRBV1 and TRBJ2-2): VTLLEQNPRWRLVPRGQAVNLRCILKNSQYPWMSWYQQDLQKQLQWLFTLRSPGDKEVKSLPGADYLATRVTDTELRLQVANMSQGRTLYCTCSAVPGNTGQLYFGEGSKLTVL.

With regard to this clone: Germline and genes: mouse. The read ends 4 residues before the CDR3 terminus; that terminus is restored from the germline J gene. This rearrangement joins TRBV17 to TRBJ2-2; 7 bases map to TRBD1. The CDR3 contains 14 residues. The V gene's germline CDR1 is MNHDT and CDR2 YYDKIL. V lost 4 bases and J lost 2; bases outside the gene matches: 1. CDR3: CASSMGQNTGQLYF. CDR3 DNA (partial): TGTGCTAGCAGTATGGGACAGAACACCGGG.

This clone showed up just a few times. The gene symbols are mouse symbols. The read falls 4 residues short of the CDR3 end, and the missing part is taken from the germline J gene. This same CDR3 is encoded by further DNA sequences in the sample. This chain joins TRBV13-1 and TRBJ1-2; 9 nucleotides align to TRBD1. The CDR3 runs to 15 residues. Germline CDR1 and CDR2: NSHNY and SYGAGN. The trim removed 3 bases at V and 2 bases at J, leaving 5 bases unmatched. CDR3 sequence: CASSGPGQGNSDYTF. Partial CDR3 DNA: TGTGCCAGCAGTGGACCGGGACAGGGTAACTCC.

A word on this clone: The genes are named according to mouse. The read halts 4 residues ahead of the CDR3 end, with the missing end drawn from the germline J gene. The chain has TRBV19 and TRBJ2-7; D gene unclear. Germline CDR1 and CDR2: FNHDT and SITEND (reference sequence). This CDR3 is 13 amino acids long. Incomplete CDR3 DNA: TGTGCCAGCAGCCCCCGACATCCTTAT. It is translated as CASSPRHPY. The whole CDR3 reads CASSPRHPYEQYF.

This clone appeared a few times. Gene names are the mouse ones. The sequenced CDR3 bases are TGTGCCAGCAGTTTACAGGGGGATAACTATGCT. It translates to CASSLQGDNYA. The whole CDR3 region reads CASSLQGDNYAEQFF. The genes are TRBV14 and TRBJ2-1; 8 bases align to TRBD1. The CDR3 end is not reached by the read, which stops 4 residues before it; the germline J gene fills it in. The germline V gene encodes CDR1 SGHDT and CDR2 FRDEAV. The V segment lost 2 bases and the J segment 0 bases; nucleotides outside the gene matches: 1. The CDR3 totals 15 residues.

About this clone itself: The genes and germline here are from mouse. The CDR3 bases that were read are TGTGCCAGCAGTGGACTGGGGAGAAAC. Amino acids: CASSGLGRN. The complete CDR3 sequence is CASSGLGRNTLYF. V gene TRBV13-1 combines with J gene TRBJ2-4; 8 nucleotides line up with TRBD2. The observed sequence ends 4 residues before the CDR3 terminus, with the missing tail filled in from the germline J gene. Germline values: CDR1 NSHNY, CDR2 SYGAGN. The CDR3 totals 13 residues.

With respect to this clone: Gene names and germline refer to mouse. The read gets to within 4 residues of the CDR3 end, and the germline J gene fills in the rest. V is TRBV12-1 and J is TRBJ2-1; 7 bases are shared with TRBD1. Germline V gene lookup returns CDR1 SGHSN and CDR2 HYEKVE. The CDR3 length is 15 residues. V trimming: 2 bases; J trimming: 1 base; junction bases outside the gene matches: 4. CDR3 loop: CASSPKGQNYAEQFF. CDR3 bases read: TGTGCCAGCTCTCCCAAGGGACAGAACTATGCT. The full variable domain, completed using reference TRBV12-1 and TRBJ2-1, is DSGVVQSPRHIIKEKGGRSVLTCIPISGHSNVVWYQQTLGKELKFLIQHYEKVERDKGFLPSRFSVQQFDDYHSEMNMSALELEDSAMYFCASSPKGQNYAEQFFGPGTRLTVL.

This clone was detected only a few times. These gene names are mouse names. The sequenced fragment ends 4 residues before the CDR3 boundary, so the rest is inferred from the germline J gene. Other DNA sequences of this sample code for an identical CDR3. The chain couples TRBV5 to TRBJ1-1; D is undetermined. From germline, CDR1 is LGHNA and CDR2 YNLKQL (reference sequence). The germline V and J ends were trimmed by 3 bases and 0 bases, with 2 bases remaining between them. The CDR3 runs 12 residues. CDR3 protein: CASSHSNTEVFF. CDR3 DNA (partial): TGTGCCAGCAGCCACTCAAACACA.

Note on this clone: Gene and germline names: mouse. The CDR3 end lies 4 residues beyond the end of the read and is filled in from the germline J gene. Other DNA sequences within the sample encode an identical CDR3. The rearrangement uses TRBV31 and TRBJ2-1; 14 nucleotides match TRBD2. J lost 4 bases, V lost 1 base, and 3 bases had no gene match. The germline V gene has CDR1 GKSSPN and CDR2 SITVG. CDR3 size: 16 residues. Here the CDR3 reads CAWSPGTGGAYAEQFF. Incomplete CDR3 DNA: TGTGCCTGGAGTCCGGGGACTGGGGGGGCTTATGCT.

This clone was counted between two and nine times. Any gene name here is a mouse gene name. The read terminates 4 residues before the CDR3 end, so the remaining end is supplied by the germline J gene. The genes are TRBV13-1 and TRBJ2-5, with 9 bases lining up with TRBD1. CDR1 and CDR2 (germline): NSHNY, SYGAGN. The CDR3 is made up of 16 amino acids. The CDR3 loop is CASSEYRGREEDTQYF. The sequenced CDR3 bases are TGTGCCAGCAGTGAGTACAGGGGGCGCGAGGAAGAC.

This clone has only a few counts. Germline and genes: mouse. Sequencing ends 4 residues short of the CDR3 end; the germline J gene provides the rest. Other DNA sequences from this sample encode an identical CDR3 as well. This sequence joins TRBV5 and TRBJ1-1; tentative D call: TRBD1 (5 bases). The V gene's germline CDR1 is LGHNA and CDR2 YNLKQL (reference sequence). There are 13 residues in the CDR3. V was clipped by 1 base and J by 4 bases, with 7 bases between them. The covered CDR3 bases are TGTGCCAGCAGCCAAGGGGGGGGCACA. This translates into CASSQGGGT. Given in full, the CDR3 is CASSQGGGTEVFF.